These 11 T cell receptor beta chains were sequenced from one sample in a study of long-term antiretroviral therapy in people with HIV (dated 2022 in TCRdb). Sequencing of the TRB variable region was done with the immunoSEQ hsTCRB v3.0 assay at survey level resolution. TCRdb holds this immuneACCESS table with in-frame rearrangements only. Some clones are missing; in checked studies, unresolved V genes explain under half, and the rest has no known cause. The sample has about 18,000 clones on record, roughly 73% of them singletons. The ten largest clones add up to roughly 7.5% of the sample. Sequencing used unsorted PBMCs, obtained at the start of antiretroviral therapy, before treatment. These receptors were taken from a woman aged 40 to 50 with HIV.

This clone has only a few counts. The chain links TRBV4-1 to TRBJ1-5; D remains ambiguous. With 1 base removed from V and 2 bases from J, the gap between germline ends came to 12 bases. There are 16 residues in the CDR3. Germline CDR1 reads MGHRA; CDR2 reads YSYEKL. Here the CDR3 reads CASSQGTHSGNQPQHF. CDR3 nucleotide sequence: TGCGCCAGCAGCCAAGGAACGCATTCGGGCAATCAGCCCCAGCATTTT.

The rearrangement links TRBV7-3 to TRBJ2-7; the D gene could be TRBD1 or TRBD2 (5 bases each). Germline CDR1 is SGHTA and CDR2 is FQGTGA. The CDR3 contains 15 residues. Trimming removed 7 bases at V and 6 bases at J, with 22 bases between. CDR3 region: CASTPARDEVAEQYF. Here the CDR3 DNA reads TGTGCCAGCACCCCCGCCCGGGACGAGGTGGCCGAGCAGTACTTC.

J is TRBJ2-7 and V is TRBV6-6; D might be TRBD1 or TRBD2, each matching 7 bases. From germline, CDR1 is MNHNY and CDR2 SVGAGI (reference sequence). CDR3 size: 15 residues. V lost 5 bases and J lost 1, with 15 bases in between. This chain's CDR3 is CASSPRGGLSYEQYF. The CDR3 DNA follows: TGTGCCAGCAGTCCCAGGGGGGGCCTTTCCTACGAGCAGTACTTC.

This clone was counted once. The CDR3, as DNA: TGTGCCAGCAGCTTAGGGGCCAAGGAGACCCAGTACTTC. It encodes CASSLGAKETQYF. The V call is TRBV11-3, the J call TRBJ2-5; D is unresolved. The CDR3 is 13 residues long. Germline V lookup: CDR1 SGHNT, CDR2 YENEEA. V was clipped by 1 base and J by 5 bases, with 8 bases between them.

This chain's CDR3 is CASSQGQARYEKLFF. CDR3 nucleotides: TGCGCCAGCAGCCAAGGGCAGGCCCGGTATGAAAAACTGTTTTTT. The rearrangement uses TRBV4-3 and TRBJ1-4; no clear D. The V gene lost 1 base and the J gene lost 6 bases, with 12 bases spanning the gap. CDR1 and CDR2 (germline): LGHNA, YSLEER. The CDR3 is 15 residues long.

The sample holds a few counts of this clone. This chain joins TRBV4-1 and TRBJ2-7; TRBD1 or TRBD2 may be the D gene (5 bases each). CDR1 and CDR2 from the germline V gene are MGHRA and YSYEKL. The V and J ends lost 1 base and 0 bases respectively, with 13 bases between them. The CDR3 runs 16 residues. The CDR3 bases are TGCGCCAGCAGCCAAGCGACGGGGACCGGCTCCTACGAGCAGTACTTC. Translated, it gives CASSQATGTGSYEQYF.

The chain employs TRBV7-2 and TRBJ1-5; D might be TRBD1 (6 bases). V lost 5 bases and J 3 bases, leaving 11 bases between the germline ends. The CDR3 length is 14 residues. CDR1 and CDR2 (germline): SGHTA, FQGNSA. The CDR3 region is CASSTGNPNQPQHF. The CDR3 DNA follows: TGTGCCAGCAGCACAGGGAATCCCAATCAGCCCCAGCATTTT.

The gene calls are TRBV7-2 and TRBJ1-6; D call uncertain. Germline V gene sequence: CDR1 SGHTA, CDR2 FQGNSA. The V end was cut by 4 bases, the J end by 9 bases, with 10 bases between. There are 13 residues in the CDR3. The CDR3: CASSSGLGSPLHF. CDR3 DNA: TGTGCCAGCAGCTCCGGGCTGGGTTCACCCCTCCACTTT.

V gene TRBV4-3 combines with J gene TRBJ2-5; D is tentatively TRBD1 or TRBD2 (5 bases each). The germline V gene has CDR1 LGHNA and CDR2 YSLEER. V lost 1 base to trimming and J lost 5 bases, with 14 bases between them. The CDR3 is 15 amino acids. The CDR3 sequence: CASSQGAGPGETQYF. CDR3 sequence (DNA): TGCGCCAGCAGCCAAGGGGCAGGGCCGGGGGAGACCCAGTACTTC.

The V and J genes are TRBV6-5 and TRBJ2-7; unclear D gene. This CDR3 has 14 amino acids. Germline V gene sequence: CDR1 MNHEY, CDR2 SVGAGI. V lost 6 bases, J lost 0 bases, and 12 bases lay in between. The CDR3 region has the DNA TGTGCCAGCAGATCAAGGTTTGACTCCTACGAGCAGTACTTC. This encodes CASRSRFDSYEQYF.

V gene TRBV7-9 combines with J gene TRBJ2-2; TRBD1 aligns across 7 bases. This CDR3 has 18 amino acids. Trimming at V came to 2 bases and at J to 1 base, leaving 10 bases not matched to a gene. Germline V gene lookup returns CDR1 SEHNR and CDR2 FQNEAQ (reference sequence). CDR3 protein: CASSLPPDRVWNTGELFF. As DNA, the CDR3 is TGTGCCAGCAGCTTACCGCCTGACAGGGTTTGGAACACCGGGGAGCTGTTTTTT.